The source of this TCR beta chain is a study of CD8 T cells in ankylosing spondylitis. TCRdb independently ran MiXCR on the 5' RACE reads; one entry per CDR3 protein. The top ten clones hold approximately 17% of a sample with approximately 200,000 distinct CDR3 sequences, more than 10% of them seen once. The CDR3 sequence is 16 residues long. V gave up 6 bases and J gave up 3 bases; unmatched junction bases: 13. The sequence came from a male donor with ankylosing spondylitis or in good health (not recorded which). The genes are TRBV12-3 or TRBV12-4 and TRBJ1-1, with 7 bases lining up with TRBD1. Sequences were obtained from blood, either unsorted or a sorted T cell fraction (not recorded which). The CDR3 spells CASSAHQAGGDTEAFF. DNA of the CDR3: TGTGCCAGCAGCGCTCACCAGGCAGGGGGTGACACTGAAGCTTTCTTT.